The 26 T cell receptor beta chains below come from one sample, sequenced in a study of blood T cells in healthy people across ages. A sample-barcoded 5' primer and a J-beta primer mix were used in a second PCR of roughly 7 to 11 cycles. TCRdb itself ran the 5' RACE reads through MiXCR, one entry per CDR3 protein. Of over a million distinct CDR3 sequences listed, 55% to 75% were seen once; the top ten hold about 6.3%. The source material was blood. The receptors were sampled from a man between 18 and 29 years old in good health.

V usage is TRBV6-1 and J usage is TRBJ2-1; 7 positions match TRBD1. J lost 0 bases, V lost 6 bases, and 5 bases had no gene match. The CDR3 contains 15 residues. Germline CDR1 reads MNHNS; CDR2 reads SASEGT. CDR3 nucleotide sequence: TGTGCCAGCAGGGGGACAGAGGTCTCCTACAATGAGCAGTTCTTC. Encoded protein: CASRGTEVSYNEQFF.

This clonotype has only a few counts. The CDR3 bases are TGCGCCAGCAGCCACAACGGGGCCTACGAGCAGTACTTC. Its translation is CASSHNGAYEQYF. V is TRBV4-1 and J is TRBJ2-7; maybe TRBD2 (5 bases). The CDR3 runs 13 residues. CDR1 MGHRA and CDR2 YSYEKL come from the germline V gene. The V and J ends lost 3 bases and 2 bases respectively, with 8 bases between them.

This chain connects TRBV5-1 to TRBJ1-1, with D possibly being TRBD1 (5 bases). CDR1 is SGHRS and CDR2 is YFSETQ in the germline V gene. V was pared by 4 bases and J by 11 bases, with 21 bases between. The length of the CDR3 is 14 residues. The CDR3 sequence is CASSPGVAGLSAFF. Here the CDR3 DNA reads TGCGCCAGCAGCCCCGGGGTGGCGGGACTTTCCGCTTTCTTT.

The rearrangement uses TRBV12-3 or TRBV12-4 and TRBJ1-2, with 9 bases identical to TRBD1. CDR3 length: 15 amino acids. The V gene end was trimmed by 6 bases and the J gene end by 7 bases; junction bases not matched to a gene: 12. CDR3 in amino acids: CASSPTGGPRGGYTF. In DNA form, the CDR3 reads TGTGCCAGCAGCCCCACAGGGGGCCCCAGGGGTGGCTACACCTTC.

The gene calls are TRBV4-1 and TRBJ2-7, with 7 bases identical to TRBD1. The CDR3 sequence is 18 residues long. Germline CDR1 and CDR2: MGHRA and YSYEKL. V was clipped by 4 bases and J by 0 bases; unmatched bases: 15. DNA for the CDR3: TGCGCCAGCAGCCTATACCCTACAGGGGCTACGAGCTCCTACGAGCAGTACTTC. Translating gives CASSLYPTGATSSYEQYF.

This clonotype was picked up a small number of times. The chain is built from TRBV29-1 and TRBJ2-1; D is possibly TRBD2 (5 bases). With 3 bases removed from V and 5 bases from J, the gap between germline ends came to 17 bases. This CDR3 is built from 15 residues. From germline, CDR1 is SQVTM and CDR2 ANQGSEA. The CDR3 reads CSVDRWQARDNEQFF. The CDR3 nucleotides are TGCAGCGTTGATAGGTGGCAGGCGAGGGACAATGAGCAGTTCTTC.

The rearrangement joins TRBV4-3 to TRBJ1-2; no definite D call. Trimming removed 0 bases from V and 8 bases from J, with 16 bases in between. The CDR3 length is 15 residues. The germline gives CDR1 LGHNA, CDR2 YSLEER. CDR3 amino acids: CASSQEYPDLGGYTF. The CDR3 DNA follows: TGCGCCAGCAGCCAAGAGTATCCAGACCTGGGGGGCTACACCTTC.

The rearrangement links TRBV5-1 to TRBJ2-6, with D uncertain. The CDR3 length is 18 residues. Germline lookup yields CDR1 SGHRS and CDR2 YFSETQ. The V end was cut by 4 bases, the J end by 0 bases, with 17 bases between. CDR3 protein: CASSPVGFENSGANVLTF. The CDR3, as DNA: TGCGCCAGCAGCCCCGTGGGATTTGAAAACTCTGGGGCCAACGTCCTGACTTTC.

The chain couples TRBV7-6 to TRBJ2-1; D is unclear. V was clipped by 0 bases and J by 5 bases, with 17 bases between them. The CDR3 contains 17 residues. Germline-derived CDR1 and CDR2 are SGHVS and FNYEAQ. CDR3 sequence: CASSLAMMDAANNEQFF. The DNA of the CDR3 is TGTGCCAGCAGCTTAGCTATGATGGACGCGGCAAACAATGAGCAGTTCTTC.

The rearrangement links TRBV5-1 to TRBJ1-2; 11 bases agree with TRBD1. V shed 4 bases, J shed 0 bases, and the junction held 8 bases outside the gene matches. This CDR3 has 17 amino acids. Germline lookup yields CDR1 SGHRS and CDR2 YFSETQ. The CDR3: CASSPTPGQGANYGYTF. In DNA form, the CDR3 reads TGCGCCAGCAGCCCGACCCCGGGACAGGGGGCTAACTATGGCTACACCTTC.

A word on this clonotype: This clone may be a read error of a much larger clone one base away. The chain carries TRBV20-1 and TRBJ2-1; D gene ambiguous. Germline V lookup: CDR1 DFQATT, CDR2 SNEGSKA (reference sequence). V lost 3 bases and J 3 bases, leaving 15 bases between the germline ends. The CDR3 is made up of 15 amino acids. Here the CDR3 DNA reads TGCAGTGCTAGTTCGGCTGCCGGTGGCTACAATGAGCAGTTCTTC. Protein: CSASSAAGGYNEQFF.

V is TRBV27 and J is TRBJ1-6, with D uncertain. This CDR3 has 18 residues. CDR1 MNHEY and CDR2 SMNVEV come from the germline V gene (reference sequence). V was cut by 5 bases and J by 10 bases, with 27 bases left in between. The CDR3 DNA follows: TGTGCCAGCAGTCCCCAATTGTTCTTCAGTCTAAGCCGGTCACCCCTCCACTTT. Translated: CASSPQLFFSLSRSPLHF.

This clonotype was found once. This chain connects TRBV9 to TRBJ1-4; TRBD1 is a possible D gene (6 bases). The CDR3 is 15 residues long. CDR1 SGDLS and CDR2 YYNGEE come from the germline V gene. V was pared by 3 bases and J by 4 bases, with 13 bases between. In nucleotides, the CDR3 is TGTGCCAGCAGCGCCAGGGGCTTGGGTAATGAAAAACTGTTTTTT. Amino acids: CASSARGLGNEKLFF.

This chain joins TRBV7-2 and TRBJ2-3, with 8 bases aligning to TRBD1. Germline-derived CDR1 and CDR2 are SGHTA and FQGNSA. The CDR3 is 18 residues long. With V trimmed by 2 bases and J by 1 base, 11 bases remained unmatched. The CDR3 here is CASSLIPGGTPRTDTQYF. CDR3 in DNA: TGTGCCAGCAGCTTAATTCCAGGGGGCACCCCGCGCACAGATACGCAGTATTTT.

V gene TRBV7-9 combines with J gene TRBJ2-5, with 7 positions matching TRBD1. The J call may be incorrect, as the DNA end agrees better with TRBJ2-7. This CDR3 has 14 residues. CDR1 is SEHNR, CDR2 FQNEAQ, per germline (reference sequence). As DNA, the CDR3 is TGTGCCAGCAGCTTAGGTACAGGGGAGTTCGAGCAGTACTTC. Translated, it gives CASSLGTGEFEQYF.

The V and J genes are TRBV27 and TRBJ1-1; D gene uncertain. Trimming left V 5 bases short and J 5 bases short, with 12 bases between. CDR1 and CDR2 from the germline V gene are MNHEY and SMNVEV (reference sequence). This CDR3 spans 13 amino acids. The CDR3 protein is CASSPGRATEAFF. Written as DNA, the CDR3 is TGTGCCAGCAGTCCGGGGAGGGCGACTGAAGCTTTCTTT.

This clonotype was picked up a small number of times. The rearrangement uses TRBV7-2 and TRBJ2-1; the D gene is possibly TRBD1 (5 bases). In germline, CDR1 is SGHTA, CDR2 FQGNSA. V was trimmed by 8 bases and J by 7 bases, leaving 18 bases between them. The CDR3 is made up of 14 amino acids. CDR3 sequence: CASSQGVGRNEQFF. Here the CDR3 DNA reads TGTGCCAGCTCTCAAGGGGTGGGAAGGAATGAGCAGTTCTTC.

The CDR3 DNA sequence: TGCGCCAGCAGGTACCCGGGACAGGGTCTGGGAGAGACCCAGTACTTC. Translated: CASRYPGQGLGETQYF. This chain links TRBV4-1 with TRBJ2-5; TRBD1 aligns across 9 bases. Germline V CDR1 and CDR2: MGHRA, YSYEKL. CDR3 length equals 16 residues. The V gene end was trimmed by 6 bases and the J gene end by 4 bases; junction bases not matched to a gene: 12.

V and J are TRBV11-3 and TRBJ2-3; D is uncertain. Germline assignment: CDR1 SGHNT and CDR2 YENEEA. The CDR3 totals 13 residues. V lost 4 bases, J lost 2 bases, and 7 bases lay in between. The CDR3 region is CASSSYLTDTQYF. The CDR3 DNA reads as TGTGCCAGCAGCTCCTACCTCACAGATACGCAGTATTTT.

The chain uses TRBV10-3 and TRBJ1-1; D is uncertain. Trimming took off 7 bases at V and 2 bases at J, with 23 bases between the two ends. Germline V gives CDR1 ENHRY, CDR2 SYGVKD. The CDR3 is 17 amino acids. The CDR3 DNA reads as TGTGCCATCAAGGGTCGAGGTTTGGGCGCGAATAACACTGAAGCTTTCTTT. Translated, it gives CAIKGRGLGANNTEAFF.

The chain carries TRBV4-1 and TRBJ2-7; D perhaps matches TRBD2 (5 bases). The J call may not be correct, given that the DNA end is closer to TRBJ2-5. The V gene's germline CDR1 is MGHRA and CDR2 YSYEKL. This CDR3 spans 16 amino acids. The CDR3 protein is CASSQARERGIETQYF. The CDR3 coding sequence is TGCGCCAGCAGCCAAGCCCGTGAGAGAGGGATCGAGACCCAGTACTTC.

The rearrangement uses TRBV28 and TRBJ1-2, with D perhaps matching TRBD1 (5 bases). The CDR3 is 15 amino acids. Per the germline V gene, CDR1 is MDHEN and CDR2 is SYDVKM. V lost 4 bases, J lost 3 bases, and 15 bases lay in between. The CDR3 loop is CASSWGGGGDYGYTF. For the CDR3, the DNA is TGTGCCAGCAGTTGGGGGGGTGGCGGAGACTATGGCTACACCTTC.

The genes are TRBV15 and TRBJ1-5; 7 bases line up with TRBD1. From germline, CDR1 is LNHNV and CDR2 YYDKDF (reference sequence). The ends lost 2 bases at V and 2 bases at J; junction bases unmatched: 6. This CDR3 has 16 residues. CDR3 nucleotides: TGTGCCACCAGCAGAAGTACAGGGGTAGGCAATCAGCCCCAGCATTTT. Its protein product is CATSRSTGVGNQPQHF.

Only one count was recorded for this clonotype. The CDR3 protein is CASSQDPDTDSPLHF. The DNA for the CDR3 is TGCGCCAGCAGCCAAGATCCCGATACGGATTCACCCCTCCACTTT. This chain joins TRBV4-1 and TRBJ1-6; no definite D call. Trimming left V 0 bases short and J 8 bases short, with 11 bases between. CDR3 length equals 15 residues. CDR1 is MGHRA and CDR2 is YSYEKL in the germline V gene.

The DNA of the CDR3 is TGCAGCTCCGTAGGGTCTAATGAAAAACTGTTTTTT. Translating gives CSSVGSNEKLFF. The genes are TRBV29-1 and TRBJ1-4; D is unclear. The CDR3 is made up of 12 amino acids. In germline, CDR1 is SQVTM, CDR2 ANQGSEA. Trimming left V 8 bases short and J 3 bases short, with 10 bases between. Variable domain in full (rest from reference TRBV29-1 and TRBJ1-4): SAVISQKPSRDICQRGTSLTIQCQVDSQVTMMFWYRQQPGQSLTLIATANQGSEATYESGFVIDKFPISRPNLTFSTLTVSNMSPEDSSIYLCSSVGSNEKLFFGSGTQLSVL.

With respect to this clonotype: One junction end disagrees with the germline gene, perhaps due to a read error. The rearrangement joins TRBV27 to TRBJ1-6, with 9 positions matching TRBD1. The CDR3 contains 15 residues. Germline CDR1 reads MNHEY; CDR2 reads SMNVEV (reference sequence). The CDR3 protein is CANSLTGTGLSPLHF. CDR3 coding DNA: TGTGCCAACAGTCTAACCGGGACAGGGTTGTCACCCCTCCACTTT.